The clone carrying this T cell receptor (beta chain) has more than one count but fewer than ten. No antigen is known for it. The conserved final phenylalanine or tryptophan is absent from the CDR3, which likely points to a read error. This entry comes from a study of neurological immune-mediated disorders. A total of 2 million PBMCs stored at -80 degrees C provided the unsorted libraries. Over 180 million TCR-beta sequences (from 15-18 subjects) were yielded by each sequencing run. TCRdb ran MiXCR on the 5' RACE reads and lists one entry per CDR3 protein. The sample yields 95,000 or so distinct CDR3 sequences, around 3.3% seen once. Whole-study results and caveats: HTLV-1-associated myelopathy had the most TCR clonal expansion, while multiple sclerosis had the least, a level that fell below healthy controls. According to phylogenetic grouping, one related-CDR3 cluster, a possible signature, contained the repertoires of 18 of 34 multiple sclerosis patients.

V lost 5 bases, J lost 4 bases, and 12 bases lay in between. CDR1 is DFQATT and CDR2 is SNEGSKA in the germline V gene (reference sequence). The CDR3 length is 13 residues. This sequence joins TRBV20-1 and TRBJ1-3; TRBD1 might be the D (6 bases). This TCR was recovered from a woman under 30 with multiple sclerosis. Sequencing was performed on PBMCs. The CDR3 spells CSAPQGSGNTIYN. The CDR3 nucleotides are TGCAGTGCTCCACAGGGTTCCGGAAACACCATATATAAT.